Listed here are 8 T cell receptor beta chains from one sample, sequenced in a study of identical twins' blood T cells. TCRdb recomputed calls from the 5' RACE reads with MiXCR, one row per CDR3 protein. Of fewer than 450,000 distinct CDR3 sequences listed, approximately 30% are singletons. The sample consisted of PBMCs. These receptors came from a woman between 18 and 50 years old in good health.

This clonotype was picked up a small number of times. CDR3 residues: CASSYQGTNSPLHF. The CDR3 nucleotides read TGTGCCAGCAGTTACCAGGGGACGAATTCACCCCTCCACTTT. The V call is TRBV6-5, the J call TRBJ1-6, with D possibly being TRBD1 (6 bases). The CDR3 spans 14 residues. V lost 2 bases and J 7 bases, leaving 9 bases between the germline ends. Germline lookup yields CDR1 MNHEY and CDR2 SVGAGI.

Comments on this clonotype: A much larger clone lies a single base off, so this may be a read error. The chain carries TRBV5-1 and TRBJ1-1, with D tentatively TRBD1 (6 bases). The germline gives CDR1 SGHRS, CDR2 YFSETQ. The CDR3 runs 12 residues. CDR3 region: CTSSFQGLEAFF. The CDR3 DNA is TGCACCAGCAGCTTTCAGGGGTTAGAAGCTTTCTTT.

In this sample, this clonotype turned up a few times. The chain is built from TRBV5-1 and TRBJ2-3; 8 bases match TRBD2. CDR1 is SGHRS, CDR2 YFSETQ, per germline. The CDR3 has 14 amino acids. Unmatched junction bases numbered 7, after V lost 4 bases and J lost 6 bases. The CDR3 coding sequence is TGCGCCAGCAGCACTAGCGGCCGCGGGGATACGCAGTATTTT. It translates to CASSTSGRGDTQYF. Full variable domain (missing parts from reference TRBV5-1 and TRBJ2-3): KAGVTQTPRYLIKTRGQQVTLSCSPISGHRSVSWYQQTPGQGLQFLFEYFSETQRNKGNFPGRFSGRQFSNSRSEMNVSTLELGDSALYLCASSTSGRGDTQYFGPGTRLTVL.

The V call is TRBV7-2, the J call TRBJ1-1; 9 bases agree with TRBD1. V trimming: 5 bases; J trimming: 4 bases; junction bases outside the gene matches: 5. The CDR3 sequence is 14 residues long. Per germline, CDR1 SGHTA and CDR2 FQGNSA. CDR3 DNA: TGTGCCAGCAGCGCCGGACAGGGGTTCACTGAAGCTTTCTTT. Translation gives CASSAGQGFTEAFF.

This clonotype was recorded a few times. V is TRBV13 and J is TRBJ1-1, with TRBD1 as a possible D gene (5 bases). CDR1 is PRHDT and CDR2 is FYEKMQ in the germline V gene (reference sequence). V dropped 4 bases and J dropped 1 base, with 19 bases sitting between them. The CDR3 is made up of 17 amino acids. In DNA form, the CDR3 reads TGTGCCAGCAGCTCAGCCCAGCGGGGACGGAAGAACACTGAAGCTTTCTTT. Encoded protein: CASSSAQRGRKNTEAFF. Supplemented by reference TRBV13 and TRBJ1-1, the full variable domain reads AAGVIQSPRHLIKEKRETATLKCYPIPRHDTVYWYQQGPGQDPQFLISFYEKMQSDKGSIPDRFSAQQFSDYHSELNMSSLELGDSALYFCASSSAQRGRKNTEAFFGQGTRLTVV.

This clonotype was found many times. This chain uses TRBV10-2 with TRBJ1-1; 7 nucleotides match TRBD1. CDR3 length: 12 amino acids. V lost 3 bases and J lost 8; bases outside the gene matches: 3. Germline values: CDR1 WSHSY, CDR2 SAAADI. CDR3 in amino acids: CASSERDSEAFF. The CDR3 DNA sequence: TGCGCCAGCAGTGAAAGGGACAGCGAAGCTTTCTTT.

The rearrangement uses TRBV20-1 and TRBJ1-5; D gene uncertain. Germline V gene lookup returns CDR1 DFQATT and CDR2 SNEGSKA (reference sequence). This CDR3 contains 12 residues. Trimming removed 4 bases at V and 7 bases at J, with 11 bases between. In DNA, the CDR3 is TGCAGTGCTAACGTGGGAGGCCAGCCCCAGCATTTT. Translating gives CSANVGGQPQHF.

This clonotype has more than one count but fewer than ten. The gene calls are TRBV29-1 and TRBJ1-1; D is perhaps TRBD1 (6 bases). The V and J ends lost 6 bases and 3 bases respectively, with 11 bases between them. This CDR3 region has 12 residues. Germline CDR1 and CDR2: SQVTM and ANQGSEA. The CDR3 is CSVSRGHTEAFF. For the CDR3, the DNA is TGCAGCGTCTCCAGGGGACACACTGAAGCTTTCTTT.